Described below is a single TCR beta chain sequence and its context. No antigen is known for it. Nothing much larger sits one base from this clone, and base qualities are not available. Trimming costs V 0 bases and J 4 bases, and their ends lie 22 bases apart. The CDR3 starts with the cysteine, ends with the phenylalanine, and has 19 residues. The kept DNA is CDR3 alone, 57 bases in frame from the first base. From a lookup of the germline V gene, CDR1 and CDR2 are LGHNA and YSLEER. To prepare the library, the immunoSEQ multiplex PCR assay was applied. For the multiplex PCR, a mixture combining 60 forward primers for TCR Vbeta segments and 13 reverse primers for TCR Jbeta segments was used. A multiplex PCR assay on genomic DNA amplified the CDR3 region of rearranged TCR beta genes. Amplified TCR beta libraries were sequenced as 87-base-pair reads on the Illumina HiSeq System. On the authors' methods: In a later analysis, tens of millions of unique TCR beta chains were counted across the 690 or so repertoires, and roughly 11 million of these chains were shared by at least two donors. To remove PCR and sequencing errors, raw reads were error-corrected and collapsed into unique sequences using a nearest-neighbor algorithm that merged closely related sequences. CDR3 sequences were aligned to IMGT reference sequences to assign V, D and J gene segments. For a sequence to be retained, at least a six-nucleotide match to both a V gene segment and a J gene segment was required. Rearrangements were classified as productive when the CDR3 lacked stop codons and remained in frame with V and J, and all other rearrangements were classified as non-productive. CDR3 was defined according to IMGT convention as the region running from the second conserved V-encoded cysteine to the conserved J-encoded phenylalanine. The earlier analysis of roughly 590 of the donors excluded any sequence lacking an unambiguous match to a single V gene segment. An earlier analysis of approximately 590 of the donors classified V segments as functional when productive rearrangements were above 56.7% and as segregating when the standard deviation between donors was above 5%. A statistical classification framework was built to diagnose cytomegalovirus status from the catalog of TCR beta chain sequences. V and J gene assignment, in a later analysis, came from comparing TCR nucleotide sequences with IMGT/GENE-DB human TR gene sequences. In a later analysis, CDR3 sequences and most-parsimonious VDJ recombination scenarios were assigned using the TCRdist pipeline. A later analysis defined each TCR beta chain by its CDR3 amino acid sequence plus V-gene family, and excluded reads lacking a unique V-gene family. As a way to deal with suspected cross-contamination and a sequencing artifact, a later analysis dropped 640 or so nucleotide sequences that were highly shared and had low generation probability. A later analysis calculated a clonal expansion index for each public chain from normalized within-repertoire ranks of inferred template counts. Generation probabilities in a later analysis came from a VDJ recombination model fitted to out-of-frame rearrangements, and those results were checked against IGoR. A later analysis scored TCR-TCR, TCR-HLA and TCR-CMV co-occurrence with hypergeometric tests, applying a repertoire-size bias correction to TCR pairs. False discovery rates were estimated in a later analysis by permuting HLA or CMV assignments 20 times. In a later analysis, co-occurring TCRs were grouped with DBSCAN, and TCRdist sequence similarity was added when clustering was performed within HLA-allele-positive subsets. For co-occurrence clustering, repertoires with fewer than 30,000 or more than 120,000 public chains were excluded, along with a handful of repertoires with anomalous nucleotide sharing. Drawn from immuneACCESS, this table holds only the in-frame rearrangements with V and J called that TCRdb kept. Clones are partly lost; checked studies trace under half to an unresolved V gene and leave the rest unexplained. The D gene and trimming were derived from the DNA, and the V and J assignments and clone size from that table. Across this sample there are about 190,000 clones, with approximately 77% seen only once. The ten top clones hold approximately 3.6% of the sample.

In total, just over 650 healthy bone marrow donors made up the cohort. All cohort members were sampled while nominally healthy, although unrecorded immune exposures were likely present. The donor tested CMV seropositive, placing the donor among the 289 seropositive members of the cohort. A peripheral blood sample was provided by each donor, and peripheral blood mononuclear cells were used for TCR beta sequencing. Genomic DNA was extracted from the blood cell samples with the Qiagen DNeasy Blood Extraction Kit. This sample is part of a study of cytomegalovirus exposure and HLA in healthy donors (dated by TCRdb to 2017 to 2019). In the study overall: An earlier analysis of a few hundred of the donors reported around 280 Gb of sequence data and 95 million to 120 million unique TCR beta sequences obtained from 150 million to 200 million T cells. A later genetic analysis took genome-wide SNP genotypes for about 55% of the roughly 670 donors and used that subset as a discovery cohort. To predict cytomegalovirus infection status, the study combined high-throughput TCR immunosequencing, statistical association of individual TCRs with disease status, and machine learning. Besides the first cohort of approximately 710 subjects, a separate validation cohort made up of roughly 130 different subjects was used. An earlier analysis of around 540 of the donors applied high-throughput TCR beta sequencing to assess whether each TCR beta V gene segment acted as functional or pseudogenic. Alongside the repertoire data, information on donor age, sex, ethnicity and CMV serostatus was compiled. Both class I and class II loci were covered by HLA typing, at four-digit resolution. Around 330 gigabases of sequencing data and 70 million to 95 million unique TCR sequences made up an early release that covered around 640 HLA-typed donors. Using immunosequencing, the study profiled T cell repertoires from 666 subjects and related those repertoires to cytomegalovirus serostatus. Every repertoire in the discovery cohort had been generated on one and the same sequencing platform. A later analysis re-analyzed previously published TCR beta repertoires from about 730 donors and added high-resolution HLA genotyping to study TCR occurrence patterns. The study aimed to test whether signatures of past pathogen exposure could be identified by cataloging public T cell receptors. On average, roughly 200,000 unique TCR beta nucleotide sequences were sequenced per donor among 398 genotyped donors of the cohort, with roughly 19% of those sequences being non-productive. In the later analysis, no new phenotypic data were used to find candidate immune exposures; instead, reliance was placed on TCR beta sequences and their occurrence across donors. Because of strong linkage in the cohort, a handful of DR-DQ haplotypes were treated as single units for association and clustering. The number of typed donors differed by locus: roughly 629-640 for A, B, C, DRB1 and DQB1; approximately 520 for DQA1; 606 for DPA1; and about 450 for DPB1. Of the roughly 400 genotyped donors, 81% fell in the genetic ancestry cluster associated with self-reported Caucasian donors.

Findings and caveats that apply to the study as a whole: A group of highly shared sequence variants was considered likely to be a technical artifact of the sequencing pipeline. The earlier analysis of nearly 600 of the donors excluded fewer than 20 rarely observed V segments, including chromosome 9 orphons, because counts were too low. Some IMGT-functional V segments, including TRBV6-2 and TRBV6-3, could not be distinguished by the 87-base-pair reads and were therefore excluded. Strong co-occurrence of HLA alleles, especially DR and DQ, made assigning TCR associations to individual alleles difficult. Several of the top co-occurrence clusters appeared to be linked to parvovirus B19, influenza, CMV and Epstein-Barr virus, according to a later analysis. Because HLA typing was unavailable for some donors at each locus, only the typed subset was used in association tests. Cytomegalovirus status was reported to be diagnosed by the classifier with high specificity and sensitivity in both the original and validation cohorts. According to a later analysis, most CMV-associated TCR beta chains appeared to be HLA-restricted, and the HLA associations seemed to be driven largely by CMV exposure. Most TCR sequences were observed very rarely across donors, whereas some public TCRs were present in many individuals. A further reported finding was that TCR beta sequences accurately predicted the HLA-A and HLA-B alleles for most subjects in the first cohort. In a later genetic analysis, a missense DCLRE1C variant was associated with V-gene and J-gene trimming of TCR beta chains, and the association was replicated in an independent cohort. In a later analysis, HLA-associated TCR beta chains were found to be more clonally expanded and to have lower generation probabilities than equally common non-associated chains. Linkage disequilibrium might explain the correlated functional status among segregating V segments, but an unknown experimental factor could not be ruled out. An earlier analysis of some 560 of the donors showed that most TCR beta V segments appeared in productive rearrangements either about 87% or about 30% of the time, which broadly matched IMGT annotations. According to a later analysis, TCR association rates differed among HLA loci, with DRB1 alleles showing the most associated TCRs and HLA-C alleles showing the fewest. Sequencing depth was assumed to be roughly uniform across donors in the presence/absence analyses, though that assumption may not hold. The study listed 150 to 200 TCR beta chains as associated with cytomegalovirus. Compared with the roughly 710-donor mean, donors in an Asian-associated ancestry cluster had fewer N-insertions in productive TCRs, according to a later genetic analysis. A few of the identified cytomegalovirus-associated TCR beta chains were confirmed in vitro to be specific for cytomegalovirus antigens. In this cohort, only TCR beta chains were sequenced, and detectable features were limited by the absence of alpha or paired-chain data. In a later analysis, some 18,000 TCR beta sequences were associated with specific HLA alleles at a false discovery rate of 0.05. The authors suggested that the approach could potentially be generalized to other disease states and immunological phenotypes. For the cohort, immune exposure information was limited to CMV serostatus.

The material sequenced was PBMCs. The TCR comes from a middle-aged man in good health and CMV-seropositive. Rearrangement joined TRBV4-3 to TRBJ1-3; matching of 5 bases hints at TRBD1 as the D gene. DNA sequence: TGCGCCAGCAGCCAAGATTTCGGGAGGGGTCCTGGGTGGGGAAACACCATATATTTT. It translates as CASSQDFGRGPGWGNTIYF.